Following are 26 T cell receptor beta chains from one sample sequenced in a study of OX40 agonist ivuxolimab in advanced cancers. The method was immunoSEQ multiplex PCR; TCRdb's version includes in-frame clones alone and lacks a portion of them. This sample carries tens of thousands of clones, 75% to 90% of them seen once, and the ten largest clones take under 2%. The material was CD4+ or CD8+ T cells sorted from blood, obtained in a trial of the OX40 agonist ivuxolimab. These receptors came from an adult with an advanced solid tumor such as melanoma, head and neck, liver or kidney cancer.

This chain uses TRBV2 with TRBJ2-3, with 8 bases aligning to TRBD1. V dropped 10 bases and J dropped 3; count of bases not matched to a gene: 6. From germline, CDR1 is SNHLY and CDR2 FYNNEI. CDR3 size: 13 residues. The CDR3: CATGGQPTDTQYF. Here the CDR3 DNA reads TGTGCCACAGGGGGCCAGCCGACAGATACGCAGTATTTT.

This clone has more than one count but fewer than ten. For the CDR3, the DNA is TGTGCCAGTAGCTGGACAGCGGGGACTGAAGCTTTCTTT. This translates into CASSWTAGTEAFF. V and J are TRBV19 and TRBJ1-1; a weak D match, TRBD1 (6 bases). V lost 6 bases and J lost 5, with 13 bases in between. Per germline, CDR1 LNHDA and CDR2 SQIVND (reference sequence). This CDR3 contains 13 residues. Using reference TRBV19 and TRBJ1-1 for the parts outside the CDR3, the full variable domain is DGGITQSPKYLFRKEGQNVTLSCEQNLNHDAMYWYRQDPGQGLRLIYYSQIVNDFQKGDIAEGYSVSREKKESFPLTVTSAQKNPTAFYLCASSWTAGTEAFFGQGTRLTVV.

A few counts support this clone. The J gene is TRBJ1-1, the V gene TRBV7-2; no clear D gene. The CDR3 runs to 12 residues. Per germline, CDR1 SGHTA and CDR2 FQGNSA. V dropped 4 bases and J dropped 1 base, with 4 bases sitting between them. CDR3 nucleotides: TGTGCCAGCAGCTCCTCGAACACTGAAGCTTTCTTT. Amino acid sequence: CASSSSNTEAFF. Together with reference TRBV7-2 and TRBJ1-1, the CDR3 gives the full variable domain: GAGVSQSPSNKVTEKGKDVELRCDPISGHTALYWYRQSLGQGLEFLIYFQGNSAPDKSGLPSDRFSAERTGGSVSTLTIQRTQQEDSAVYLCASSSSNTEAFFGQGTRLTVV.

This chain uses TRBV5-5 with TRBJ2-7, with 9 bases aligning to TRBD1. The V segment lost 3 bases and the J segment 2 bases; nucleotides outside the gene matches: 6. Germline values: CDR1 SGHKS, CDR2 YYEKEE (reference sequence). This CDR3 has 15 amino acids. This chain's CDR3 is CASSSSGTGPYEQYV. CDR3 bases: TGTGCCAGCAGCTCCTCCGGGACAGGGCCCTACGAGCAGTACGTC.

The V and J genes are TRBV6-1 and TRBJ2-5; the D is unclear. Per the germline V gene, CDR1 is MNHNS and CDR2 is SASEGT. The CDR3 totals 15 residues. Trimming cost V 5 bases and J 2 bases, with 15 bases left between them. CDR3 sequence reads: CASSPEADFQETQYF. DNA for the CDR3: TGTGCCAGCAGTCCCGAGGCGGATTTTCAAGAGACCCAGTACTTC.

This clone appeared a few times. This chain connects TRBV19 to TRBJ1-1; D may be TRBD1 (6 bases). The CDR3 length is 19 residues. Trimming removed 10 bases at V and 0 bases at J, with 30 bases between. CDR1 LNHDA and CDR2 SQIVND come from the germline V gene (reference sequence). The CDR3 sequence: CATTRRAAGTSLLNTEAFF. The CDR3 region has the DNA TGTGCCACCACTCGGAGGGCAGCAGGGACATCCCTGTTGAACACTGAAGCTTTCTTT.

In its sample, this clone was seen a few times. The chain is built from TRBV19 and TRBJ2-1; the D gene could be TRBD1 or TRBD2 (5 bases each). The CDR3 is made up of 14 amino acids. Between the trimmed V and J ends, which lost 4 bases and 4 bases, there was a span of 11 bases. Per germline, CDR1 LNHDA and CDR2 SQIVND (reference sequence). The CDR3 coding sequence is TGTGCCAGTAGTACAGGGACGGGGTACAATGAGCAGTTCTTC. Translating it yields CASSTGTGYNEQFF.

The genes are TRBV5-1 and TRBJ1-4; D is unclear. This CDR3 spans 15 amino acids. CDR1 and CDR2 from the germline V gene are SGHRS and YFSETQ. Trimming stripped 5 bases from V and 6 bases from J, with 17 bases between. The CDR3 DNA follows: TGCGCCAGCAGGCCTACAGCCTCCCCCTATGAAAAACTGTTTTTT. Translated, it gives CASRPTASPYEKLFF.

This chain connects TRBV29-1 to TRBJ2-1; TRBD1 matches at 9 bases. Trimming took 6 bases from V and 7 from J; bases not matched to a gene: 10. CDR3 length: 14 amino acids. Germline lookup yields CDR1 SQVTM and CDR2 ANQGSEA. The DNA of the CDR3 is TGCAGCGTGTCAACAGGGGGCGCGTGGAATGAGCAGTTCTTC. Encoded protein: CSVSTGGAWNEQFF.

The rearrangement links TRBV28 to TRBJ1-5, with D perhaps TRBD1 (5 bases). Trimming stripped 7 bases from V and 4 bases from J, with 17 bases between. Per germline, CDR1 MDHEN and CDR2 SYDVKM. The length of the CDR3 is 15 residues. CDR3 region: CASTLGTMKNQPQHF. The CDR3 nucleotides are TGTGCCAGCACCCTCGGGACGATGAAAAATCAGCCCCAGCATTTT.

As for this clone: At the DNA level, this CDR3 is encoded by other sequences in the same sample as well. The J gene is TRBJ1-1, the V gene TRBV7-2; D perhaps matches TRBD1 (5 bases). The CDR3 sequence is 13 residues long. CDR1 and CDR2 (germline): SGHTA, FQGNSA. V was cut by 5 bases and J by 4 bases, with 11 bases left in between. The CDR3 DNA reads TGTGCCAGCAGCCTGGACATGAGCACTGAAGCTTTCTTT. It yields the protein CASSLDMSTEAFF.

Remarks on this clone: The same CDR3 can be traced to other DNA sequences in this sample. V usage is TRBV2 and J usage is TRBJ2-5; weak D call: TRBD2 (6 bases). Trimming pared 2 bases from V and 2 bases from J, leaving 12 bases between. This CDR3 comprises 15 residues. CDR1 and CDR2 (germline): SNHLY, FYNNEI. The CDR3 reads CASSELAGRQETQYF. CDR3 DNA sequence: TGTGCCAGCAGTGAATTGGCGGGGAGACAAGAGACCCAGTACTTC.

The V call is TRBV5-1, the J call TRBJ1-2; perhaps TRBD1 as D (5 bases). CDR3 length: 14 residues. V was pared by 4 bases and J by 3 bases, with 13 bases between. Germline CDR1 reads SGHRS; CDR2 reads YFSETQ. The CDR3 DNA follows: TGCGCCAGCAGCCCCCAGGGAAGTGACTATGGCTACACCTTC. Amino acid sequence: CASSPQGSDYGYTF.

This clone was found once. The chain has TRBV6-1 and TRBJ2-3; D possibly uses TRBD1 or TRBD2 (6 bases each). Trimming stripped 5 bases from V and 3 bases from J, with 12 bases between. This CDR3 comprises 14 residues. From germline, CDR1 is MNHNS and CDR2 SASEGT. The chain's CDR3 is CASSLGGRTDTQYF. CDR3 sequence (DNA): TGTGCCAGCAGTTTGGGGGGCAGGACAGATACGCAGTATTTT.

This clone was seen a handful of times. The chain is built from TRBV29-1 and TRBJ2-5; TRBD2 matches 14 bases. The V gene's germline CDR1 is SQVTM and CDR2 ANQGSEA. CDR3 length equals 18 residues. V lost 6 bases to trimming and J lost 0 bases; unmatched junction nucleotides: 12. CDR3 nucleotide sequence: TGCAGCGTCGCCGGACTAGCGGGGGGCCTTAGGTACCAAGAGACCCAGTACTTC. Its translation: CSVAGLAGGLRYQETQYF.

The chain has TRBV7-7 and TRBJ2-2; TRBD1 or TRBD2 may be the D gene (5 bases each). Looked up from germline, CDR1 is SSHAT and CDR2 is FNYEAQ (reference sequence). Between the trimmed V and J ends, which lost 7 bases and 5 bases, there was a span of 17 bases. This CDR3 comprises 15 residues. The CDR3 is CASTSGAGNTGELFF. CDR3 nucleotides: TGTGCCAGCACCTCTGGGGCGGGTAATACCGGGGAGCTGTTTTTT. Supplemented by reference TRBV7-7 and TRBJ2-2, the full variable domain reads GAGVSQSPRYKVTKRGQDVTLRCDPISSHATLYWYQQALGQGPEFLTYFNYEAQPDKSGLPSDRFSAERPEGSISTLTIQRTEQRDSAMYRCASTSGAGNTGELFFGEGSRLTVL.

CDR3 residues: CASKDKANTGELFF. As DNA, the CDR3 is TGTGCCAGTAAGGACAAAGCGAACACCGGGGAGCTGTTTTTT. The chain employs TRBV19 and TRBJ2-2; D is possibly TRBD1 (5 bases). This CDR3 contains 14 residues. Germline CDR1 reads LNHDA; CDR2 reads SQIVND (reference sequence). The V end lost 7 bases, the J end lost 0 bases, and 9 bases lay between the germline ends.

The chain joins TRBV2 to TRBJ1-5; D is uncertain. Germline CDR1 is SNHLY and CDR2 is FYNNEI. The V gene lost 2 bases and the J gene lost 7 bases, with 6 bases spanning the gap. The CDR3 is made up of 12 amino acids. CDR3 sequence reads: CASSEMFQPQHF. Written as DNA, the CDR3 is TGTGCCAGCAGTGAAATGTTCCAGCCCCAGCATTTT.

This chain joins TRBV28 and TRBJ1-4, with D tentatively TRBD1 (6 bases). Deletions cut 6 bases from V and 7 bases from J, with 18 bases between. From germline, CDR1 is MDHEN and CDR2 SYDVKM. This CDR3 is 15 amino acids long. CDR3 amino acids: CASRRWGGQFEKLFF. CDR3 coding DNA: TGTGCCAGCAGACGTTGGGGGGGACAATTTGAAAAACTGTTTTTT.

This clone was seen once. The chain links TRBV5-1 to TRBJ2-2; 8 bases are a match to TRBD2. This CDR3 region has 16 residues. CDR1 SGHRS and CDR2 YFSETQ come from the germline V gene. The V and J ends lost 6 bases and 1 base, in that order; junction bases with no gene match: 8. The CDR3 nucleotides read TGCGCCAGCACCGATATAGCGGGGATGAACACCGGGGAGCTGTTTTTT. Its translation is CASTDIAGMNTGELFF. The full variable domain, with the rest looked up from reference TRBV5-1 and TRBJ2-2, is KAGVTQTPRYLIKTRGQQVTLSCSPISGHRSVSWYQQTPGQGLQFLFEYFSETQRNKGNFPGRFSGRQFSNSRSEMNVSTLELGDSALYLCASTDIAGMNTGELFFGEGSRLTVL.

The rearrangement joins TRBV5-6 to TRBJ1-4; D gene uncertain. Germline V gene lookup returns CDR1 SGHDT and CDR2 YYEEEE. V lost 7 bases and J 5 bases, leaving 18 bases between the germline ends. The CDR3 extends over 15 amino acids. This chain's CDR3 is CASSRFGQKNEKLFF. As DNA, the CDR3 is TGTGCCAGCTCGCGATTCGGGCAGAAGAATGAAAAACTGTTTTTT.

CDR3 protein: CATSRGQGARASGANVLTF. The CDR3 nucleotides read TGTGCCACCAGCAGAGGACAGGGGGCGCGGGCCTCTGGGGCCAACGTCCTGACTTTC. The chain combines TRBV15 with TRBJ2-6, with 10 bases identical to TRBD1. The germline V gene encodes CDR1 LNHNV and CDR2 YYDKDF (reference sequence). The CDR3 has 19 residues. The V and J ends lost 1 base and 0 bases, in that order; junction bases with no gene match: 6.

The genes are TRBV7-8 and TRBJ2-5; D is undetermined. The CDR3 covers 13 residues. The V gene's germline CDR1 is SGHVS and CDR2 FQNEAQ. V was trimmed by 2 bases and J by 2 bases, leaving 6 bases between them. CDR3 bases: TGTGCCAGCAGCTTATCAGAGCAAGAGACCCAGTACTTC. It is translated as CASSLSEQETQYF. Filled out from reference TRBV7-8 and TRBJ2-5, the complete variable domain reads GAGVSQSPRYKVAKRGQDVALRCDPISGHVSLFWYQQALGQGPEFLTYFQNEAQLDKSGLPSDRFFAERPEGSVSTLKIQRTQQEDSAVYLCASSLSEQETQYFGPGTRLLVL.

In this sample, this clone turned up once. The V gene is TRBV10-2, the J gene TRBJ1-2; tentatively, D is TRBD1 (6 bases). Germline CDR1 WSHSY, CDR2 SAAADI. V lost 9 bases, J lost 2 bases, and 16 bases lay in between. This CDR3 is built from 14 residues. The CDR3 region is CASLRVGQNYGYTF. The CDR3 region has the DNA TGCGCCAGTCTCAGGGTAGGACAGAACTATGGCTACACCTTC.

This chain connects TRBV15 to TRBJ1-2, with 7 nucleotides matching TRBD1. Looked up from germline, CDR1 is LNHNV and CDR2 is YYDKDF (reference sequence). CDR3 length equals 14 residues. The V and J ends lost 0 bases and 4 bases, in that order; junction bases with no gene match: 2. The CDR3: CATSRDRQGYGYTF. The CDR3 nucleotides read TGTGCCACCAGCAGAGATAGACAGGGCTATGGCTACACCTTC.

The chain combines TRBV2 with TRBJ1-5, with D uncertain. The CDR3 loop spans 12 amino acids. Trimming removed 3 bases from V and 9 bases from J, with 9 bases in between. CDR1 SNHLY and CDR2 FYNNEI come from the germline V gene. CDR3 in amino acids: CASSEVRGPQHF. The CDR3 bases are TGTGCCAGCAGTGAGGTACGGGGGCCCCAGCATTTT.